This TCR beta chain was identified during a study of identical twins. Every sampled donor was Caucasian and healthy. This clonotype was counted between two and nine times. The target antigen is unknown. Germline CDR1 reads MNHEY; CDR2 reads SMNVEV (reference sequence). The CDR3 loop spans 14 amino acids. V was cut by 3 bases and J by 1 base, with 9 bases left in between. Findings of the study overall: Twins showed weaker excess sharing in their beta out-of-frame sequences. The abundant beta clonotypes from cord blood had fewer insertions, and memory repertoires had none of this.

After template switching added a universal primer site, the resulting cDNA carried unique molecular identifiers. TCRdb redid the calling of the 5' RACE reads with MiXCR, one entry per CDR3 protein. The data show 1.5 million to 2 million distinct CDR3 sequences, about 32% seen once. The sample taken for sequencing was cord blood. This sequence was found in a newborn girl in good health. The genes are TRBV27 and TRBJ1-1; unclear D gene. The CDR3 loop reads CASSFARRNTEAFF. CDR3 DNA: TGTGCCAGCAGTTTCGCTAGGAGGAACACTGAAGCTTTCTTT.